These T cell receptor beta chains were read from a single sample in a study of T-cell memory formation after mild COVID-19. TCRdb processed the 5' RACE reads anew with MiXCR; each CDR3 protein has one entry. The sample has approximately 490,000 distinct CDR3 sequences, around 20% seen once. Material: PBMCs or a T cell subset sorted from them (not recorded which). All receptors derive from an adult woman who had mild COVID-19 (a few samples of this study predate the infection). Cell type and time point are not known. The CDR3 runs from the conserved cysteine through the conserved F or W.

J	V	CDR3
TRBJ1-3	TRBV7-9	CASSLESNSGNTIYF
TRBJ1-2	TRBV27	CASSLRVLGSYYGYTF
TRBJ2-7	TRBV10-3	CAISESLQSYEQYF
TRBJ2-7	TRBV5-1	CASSWGLVSGGIDEQYF
TRBJ2-5	TRBV7-8	CASSLLAVQVETQYF
TRBJ2-1	TRBV5-6	CASSLGETHFSEQFF
TRBJ2-7	TRBV6-2/TRBV6-3	CASSYSSSLGGRSLYEQYF
TRBJ1-2	TRBV7-2	CASSMGQGEIYGYTF
TRBJ2-3	TRBV11-2	CASGLALAFTDTQYF
TRBJ2-7	TRBV5-6	CASSLLLAGGLLSYEQYF
TRBJ2-5	TRBV6-1	CASSAGELETQYF
TRBJ2-6	TRBV4-3	CASSLETDRGSGANVLTF
TRBJ1-3	TRBV20-1	CSARPSWVQDSGNTIYF
TRBJ1-3	TRBV7-9	CASSLPGQGDSGNTIYF
TRBJ2-2	TRBV4-1	CASSQDKNTGELFF
TRBJ2-7	TRBV30	CAWSGTPHRGAYEQYF
TRBJ2-3	TRBV4-1	CASSQAGTSGSTDTQYF
TRBJ1-1	TRBV5-6	CASSLVLRVGGLLNTEAFF
TRBJ2-7	TRBV10-3	CAISEGQGYEQYF
TRBJ2-1	TRBV11-2	CASSSRTGEISYNEQFF
TRBJ2-7	TRBV12-3/TRBV12-4	CASSLTGGYEQYF
TRBJ2-2	TRBV7-6	CASSPIPPGPRRTGELFF
TRBJ1-1	TRBV27	CASRGGNTEAFF
TRBJ2-7	TRBV6-6	CASSYAAGGLYEQYF
TRBJ2-1	TRBV12-3/TRBV12-4	CASSPNPYNEQFF
TRBJ2-1	TRBV4-1	CASSHGLLRANEQFF
TRBJ2-1	TRBV5-8	CASSLRFSGVGNEQFF
TRBJ1-1	TRBV20-1	CSARDARQRSVNTEAFF
TRBJ2-7	TRBV19	CASSESGSSYEQYF
TRBJ2-3	TRBV20-1	CSEARGDTQYF
TRBJ1-1	TRBV20-1	CSASFGPLDTEAFF
TRBJ1-2	TRBV5-8	CASSSLWGWGEGSGYTF
TRBJ2-7	TRBV20-1	CSAPRLAASYEQYF
TRBJ2-1	TRBV24-1	CATSDRLASSYNEQFF
TRBJ2-7	TRBV5-1	CASSLTGPYYEQYF
TRBJ2-2	TRBV6-1	CASSPWGGISWRELFF
TRBJ1-1	TRBV27	CASSLSGQYTEAFF
TRBJ2-3	TRBV5-1	CASSLGEGAQYF
TRBJ2-2	TRBV5-6	CASSLDRNGELFF
TRBJ2-2	TRBV7-2	CASSPRADRASGELFF
TRBJ2-7	TRBV7-8	CASSLASVAGGSYEQYF
TRBJ2-7	TRBV12-3/TRBV12-4	CASSLSMGPSSYEQYF
TRBJ2-5	TRBV19	CASSPRGTGRSETQYF
TRBJ2-3	TRBV12-3/TRBV12-4	CASSGQGALNTQYF
TRBJ2-2	TRBV30	CAWSAGTTGELFF
TRBJ2-5	TRBV6-2/TRBV6-3	CASSYWGRPTETQYF
TRBJ2-5	TRBV27	CASSSTLQETQYF
TRBJ1-2	TRBV19	CASSILGESSYGYTF
TRBJ2-3	TRBV7-2	CASSFRGLADYTDTQYF
TRBJ2-3	TRBV29-1	CSVDEGGQGTDTQYF
TRBJ1-1	TRBV5-1	CASSLDRSGNTEAFF